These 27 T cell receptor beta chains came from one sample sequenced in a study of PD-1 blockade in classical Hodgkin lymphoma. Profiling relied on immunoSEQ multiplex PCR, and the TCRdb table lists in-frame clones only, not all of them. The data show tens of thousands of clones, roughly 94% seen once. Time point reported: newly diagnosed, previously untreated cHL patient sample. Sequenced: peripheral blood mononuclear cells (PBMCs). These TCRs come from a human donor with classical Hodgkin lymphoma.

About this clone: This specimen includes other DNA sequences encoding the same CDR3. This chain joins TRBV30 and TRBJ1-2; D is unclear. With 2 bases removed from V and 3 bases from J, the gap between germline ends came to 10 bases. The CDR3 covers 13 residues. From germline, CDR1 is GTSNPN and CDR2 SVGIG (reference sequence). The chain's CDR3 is CAWSFSVDYGYTF. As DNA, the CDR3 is TGTGCCTGGAGTTTTTCAGTAGACTATGGCTACACCTTC.

The CDR3 here is CASSRLPGAPDTQYF. CDR3 nucleotide sequence: TGTGCCAGCAGCCGACTCCCGGGTGCCCCAGATACGCAGTATTTT. This rearrangement joins TRBV27 to TRBJ2-3; D remains unclear. V was shortened by 6 bases and J by 4 bases, with 17 bases between the two germline ends. CDR3 size: 15 residues. CDR1 is MNHEY, CDR2 SMNVEV, per germline (reference sequence).

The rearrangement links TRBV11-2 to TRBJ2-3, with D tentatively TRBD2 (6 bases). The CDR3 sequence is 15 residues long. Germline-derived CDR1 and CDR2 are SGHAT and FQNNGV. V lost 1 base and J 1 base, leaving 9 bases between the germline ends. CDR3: CASSLVGGGTDTQYF. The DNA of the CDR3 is TGTGCCAGCAGCTTAGTTGGAGGGGGCACAGATACGCAGTATTTT. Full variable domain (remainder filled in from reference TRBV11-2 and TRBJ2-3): EAGVAQSPRYKIIEKRQSVAFWCNPISGHATLYWYQQILGQGPKLLIQFQNNGVVDDSQLPKDRFSAERLKGVDSTLKIQPAKLEDSAVYLCASSLVGGGTDTQYFGPGTRLTVL.

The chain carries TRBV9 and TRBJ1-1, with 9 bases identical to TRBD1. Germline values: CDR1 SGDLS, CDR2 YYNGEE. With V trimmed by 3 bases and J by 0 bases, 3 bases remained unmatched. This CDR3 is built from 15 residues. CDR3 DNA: TGTGCCAGCAGCGGCCGGACAGGGGTGAACACTGAAGCTTTCTTT. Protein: CASSGRTGVNTEAFF.

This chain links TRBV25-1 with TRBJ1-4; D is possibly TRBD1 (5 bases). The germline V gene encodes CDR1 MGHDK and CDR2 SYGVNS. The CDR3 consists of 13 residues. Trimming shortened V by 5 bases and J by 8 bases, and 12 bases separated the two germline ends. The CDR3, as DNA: TGTGCCAGCAGTCTACAAGGGGTGGAAAAACTGTTTTTT. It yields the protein CASSLQGVEKLFF.

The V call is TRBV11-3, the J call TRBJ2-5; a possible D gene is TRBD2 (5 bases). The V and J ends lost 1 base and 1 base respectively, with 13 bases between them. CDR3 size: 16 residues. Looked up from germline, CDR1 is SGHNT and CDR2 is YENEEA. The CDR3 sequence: CASSLVSDTLQETQYF. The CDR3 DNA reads TGTGCCAGCAGCTTAGTTAGCGACACACTCCAAGAGACCCAGTACTTC.

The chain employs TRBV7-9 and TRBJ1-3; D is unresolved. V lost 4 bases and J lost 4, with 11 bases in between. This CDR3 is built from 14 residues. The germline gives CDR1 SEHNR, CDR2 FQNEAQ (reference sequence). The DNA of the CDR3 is TGTGCCAGCAGCTCAACCAGACCGGGAAACACCATATATTTT. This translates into CASSSTRPGNTIYF.

The CDR3 protein is CASSLAGSGLNEKLFF. DNA of the CDR3: TGTGCCAGCAGCTTGGCGGGTTCAGGGCTTAATGAAAAACTGTTTTTT. The chain is built from TRBV5-4 and TRBJ1-4; D is possibly TRBD1 (5 bases). This CDR3 contains 16 residues. V dropped 0 bases and J dropped 4 bases, with 13 bases sitting between them. The germline CDR1 and CDR2 sequences are SGHNT and YYREEE (reference sequence).

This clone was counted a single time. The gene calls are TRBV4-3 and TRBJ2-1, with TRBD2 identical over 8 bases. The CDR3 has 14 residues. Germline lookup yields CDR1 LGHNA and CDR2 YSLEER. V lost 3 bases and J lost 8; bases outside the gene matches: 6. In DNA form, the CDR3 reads TGCGCCAGCAGCCAGGGGTCGGGGGGGTATGAGCAGTTCTTC. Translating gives CASSQGSGGYEQFF.

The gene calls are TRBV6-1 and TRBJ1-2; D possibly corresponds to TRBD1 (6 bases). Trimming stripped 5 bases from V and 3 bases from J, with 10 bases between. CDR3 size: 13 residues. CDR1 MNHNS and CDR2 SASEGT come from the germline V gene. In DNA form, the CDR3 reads TGTGCCAGCAGTAGGGGGAGAGACTATGGCTACACCTTC. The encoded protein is CASSRGRDYGYTF.

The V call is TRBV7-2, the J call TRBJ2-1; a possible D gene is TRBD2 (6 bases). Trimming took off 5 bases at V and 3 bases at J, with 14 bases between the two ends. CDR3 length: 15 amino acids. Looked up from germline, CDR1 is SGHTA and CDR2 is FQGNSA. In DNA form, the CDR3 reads TGTGCCAGCAGCATGGGGCGGGATCGCTACAATGAGCAGTTCTTC. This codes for CASSMGRDRYNEQFF.

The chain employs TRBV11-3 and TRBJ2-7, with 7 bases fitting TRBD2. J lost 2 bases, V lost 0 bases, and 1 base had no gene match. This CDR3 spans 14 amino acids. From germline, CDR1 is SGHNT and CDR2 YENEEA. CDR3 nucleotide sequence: TGTGCCAGCAGCTTAGAGGGGACTACCTACGAGCAGTACTTC. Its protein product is CASSLEGTTYEQYF. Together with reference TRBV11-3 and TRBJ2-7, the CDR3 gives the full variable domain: EAGVVQSPRYKIIEKKQPVAFWCNPISGHNTLYWYLQNLGQGPELLIRYENEEAVDDSQLPKDRFSAERLKGVDSTLKIQPAELGDSAVYLCASSLEGTTYEQYFGPGTRLTVT.

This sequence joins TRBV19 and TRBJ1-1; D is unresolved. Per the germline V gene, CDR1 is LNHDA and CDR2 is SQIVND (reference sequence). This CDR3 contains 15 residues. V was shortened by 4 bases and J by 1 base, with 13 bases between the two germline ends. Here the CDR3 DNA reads TGTGCCAGTAGTACCTTGCGGGAGGGGAACACTGAAGCTTTCTTT. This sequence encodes CASSTLREGNTEAFF.

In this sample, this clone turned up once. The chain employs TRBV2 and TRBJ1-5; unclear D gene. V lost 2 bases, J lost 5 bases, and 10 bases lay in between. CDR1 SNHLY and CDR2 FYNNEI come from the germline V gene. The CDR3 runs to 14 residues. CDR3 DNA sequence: TGTGCCAGCAGTGAAACGCGCCGGGATCAGCCCCAGCATTTT. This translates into CASSETRRDQPQHF.

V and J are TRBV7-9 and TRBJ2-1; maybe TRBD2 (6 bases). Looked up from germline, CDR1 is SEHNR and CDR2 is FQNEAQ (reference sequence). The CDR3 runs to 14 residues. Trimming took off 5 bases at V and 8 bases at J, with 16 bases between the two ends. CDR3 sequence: CASSLPGTEDEQFF. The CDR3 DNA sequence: TGTGCCAGCAGCCTACCTGGGACTGAGGATGAGCAGTTCTTC.

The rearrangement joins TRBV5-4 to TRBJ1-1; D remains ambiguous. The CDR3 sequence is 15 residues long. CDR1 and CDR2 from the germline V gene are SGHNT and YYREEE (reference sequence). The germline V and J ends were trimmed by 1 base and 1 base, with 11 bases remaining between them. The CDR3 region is CASSLFGARNTEAFF. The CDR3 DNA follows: TGTGCCAGCAGCTTGTTTGGCGCGCGGAACACTGAAGCTTTCTTT. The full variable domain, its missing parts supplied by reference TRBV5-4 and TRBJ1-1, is ETGVTQSPTHLIKTRGQQVTLRCSSQSGHNTVSWYQQALGQGPQFIFQYYREEENGRGNFPPRFSGLQFPNYSSELNVNALELDDSALYLCASSLFGARNTEAFFGQGTRLTVV.

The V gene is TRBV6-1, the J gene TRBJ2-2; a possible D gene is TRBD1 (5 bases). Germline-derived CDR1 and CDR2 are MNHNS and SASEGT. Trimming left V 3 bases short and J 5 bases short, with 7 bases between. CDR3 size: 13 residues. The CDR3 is CASSDQGTGELFF. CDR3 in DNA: TGTGCCAGCAGTGATCAGGGAACCGGGGAGCTGTTTTTT.

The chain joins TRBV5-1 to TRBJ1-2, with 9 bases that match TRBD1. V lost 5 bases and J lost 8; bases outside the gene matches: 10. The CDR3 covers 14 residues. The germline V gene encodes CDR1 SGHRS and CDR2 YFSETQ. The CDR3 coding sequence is TGCGCCAGCAGTGTCACAGGGGGCGCAGTCGGCTACACCTTC. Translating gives CASSVTGGAVGYTF.

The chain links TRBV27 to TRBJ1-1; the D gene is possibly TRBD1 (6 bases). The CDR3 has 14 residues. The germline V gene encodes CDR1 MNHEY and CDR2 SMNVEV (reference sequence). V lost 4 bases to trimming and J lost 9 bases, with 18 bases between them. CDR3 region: CASSYNRRGAKAFF. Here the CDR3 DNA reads TGTGCCAGCAGTTATAACCGACGGGGGGCGAAAGCTTTCTTT.

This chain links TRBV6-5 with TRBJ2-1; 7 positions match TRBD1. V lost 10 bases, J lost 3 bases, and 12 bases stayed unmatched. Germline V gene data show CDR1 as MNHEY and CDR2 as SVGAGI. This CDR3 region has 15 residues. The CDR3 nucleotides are TGTGCCACCAGCTCCCGGGACAGAGTCTACAATGAGCAGTTCTTC. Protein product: CATSSRDRVYNEQFF.

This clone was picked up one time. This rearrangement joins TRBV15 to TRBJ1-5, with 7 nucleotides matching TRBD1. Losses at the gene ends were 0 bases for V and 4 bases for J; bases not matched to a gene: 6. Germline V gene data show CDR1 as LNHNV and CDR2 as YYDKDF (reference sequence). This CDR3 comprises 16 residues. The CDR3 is CATSRDSRGGNQPQHF. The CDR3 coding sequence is TGTGCCACCAGCAGAGATAGCAGGGGGGGTAATCAGCCCCAGCATTTT.

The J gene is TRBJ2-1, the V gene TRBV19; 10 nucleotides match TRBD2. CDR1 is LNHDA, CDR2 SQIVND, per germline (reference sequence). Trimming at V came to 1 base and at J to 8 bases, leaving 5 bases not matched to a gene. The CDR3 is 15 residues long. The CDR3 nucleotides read TGTGCCAGTAGTATAGGTAGCGGGGGGCGGGATGAGCAGTTCTTC. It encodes CASSIGSGGRDEQFF.

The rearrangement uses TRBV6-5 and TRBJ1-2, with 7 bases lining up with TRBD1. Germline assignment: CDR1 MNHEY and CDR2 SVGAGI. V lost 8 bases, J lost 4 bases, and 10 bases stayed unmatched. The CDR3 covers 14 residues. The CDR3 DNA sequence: TGTGCCAGCTCAGGGGGGTCAGATCCCTATGGCTACACCTTC. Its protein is CASSGGSDPYGYTF.

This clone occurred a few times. The CDR3 region has the DNA TGCGCCAGCAGCCGACGCGGGACTAGCGGGGCCGCGAACACCGGGGAGCTGTTTTTT. Translation: CASSRRGTSGAANTGELFF. The V call is TRBV4-3, the J call TRBJ2-2; 13 nucleotides match TRBD2. The CDR3 totals 19 residues. Germline V gene sequence: CDR1 LGHNA, CDR2 YSLEER. The V and J ends lost 4 bases and 0 bases, in that order; junction bases with no gene match: 8.

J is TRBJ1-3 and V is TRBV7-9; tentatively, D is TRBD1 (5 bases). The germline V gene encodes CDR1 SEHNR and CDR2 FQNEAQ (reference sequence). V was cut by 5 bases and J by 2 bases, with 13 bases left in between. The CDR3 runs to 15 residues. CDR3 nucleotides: TGTGCCAGCAGCACCGCAGGGACCACTGGAAACACCATATATTTT. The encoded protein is CASSTAGTTGNTIYF.

DNA for the CDR3: TGTGCCAGCAAGACGGTAACGCGGCATGAGCAGTTCTTC. Encoded protein: CASKTVTRHEQFF. The chain combines TRBV7-8 with TRBJ2-1; D unclear. CDR3 length equals 13 residues. Germline values: CDR1 SGHVS, CDR2 FQNEAQ. Trimming left V 7 bases short and J 8 bases short, with 15 bases between.

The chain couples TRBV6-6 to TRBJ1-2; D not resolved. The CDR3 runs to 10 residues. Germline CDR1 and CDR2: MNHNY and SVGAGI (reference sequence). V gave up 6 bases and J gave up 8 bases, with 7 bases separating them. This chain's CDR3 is CASSNKGYTF. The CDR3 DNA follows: TGTGCCAGCAGCAACAAGGGCTACACCTTC.